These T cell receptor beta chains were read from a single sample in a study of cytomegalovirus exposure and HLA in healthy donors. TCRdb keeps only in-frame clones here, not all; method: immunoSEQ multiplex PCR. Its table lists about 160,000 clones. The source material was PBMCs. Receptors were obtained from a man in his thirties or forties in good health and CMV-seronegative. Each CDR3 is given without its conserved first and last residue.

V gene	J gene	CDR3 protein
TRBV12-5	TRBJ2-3	ASGPTGADTQY
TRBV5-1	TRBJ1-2	ASRIAPGTGGYGYT
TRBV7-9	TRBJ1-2	ASSLGGQGPLSGGYT
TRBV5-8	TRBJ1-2	ASSRDSEIYGYT
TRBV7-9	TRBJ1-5	ASSWTGGNQPQH
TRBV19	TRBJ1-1	ASRSRDRRAF
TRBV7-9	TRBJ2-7	ASSGGTGSYEQY
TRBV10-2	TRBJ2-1	ASRMDWSSYNEQF
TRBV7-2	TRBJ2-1	ASSHSGREVYYNEQF
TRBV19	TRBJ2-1	ASSLSGSSYNEQF
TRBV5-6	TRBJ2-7	ASSLVQDSGEQY
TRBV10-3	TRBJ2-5	AISRTGESETQY
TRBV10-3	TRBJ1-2	AITQSGQSYGYT
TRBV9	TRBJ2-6	ASSPNPTSGIPGGANVLT
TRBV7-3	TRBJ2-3	ASSPSGRGTDTQY
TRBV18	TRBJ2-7	ASSPSDFAEQY
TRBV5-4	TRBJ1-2	ASSLNSGSGYT
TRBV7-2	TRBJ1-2	ASRFDSYGYT
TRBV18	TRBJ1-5	ASSPMRGNQPQH
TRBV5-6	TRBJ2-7	ASSLRYSYEQY
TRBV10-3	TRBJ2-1	ATTDRDREQF
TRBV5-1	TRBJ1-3	ASSLGPGGNTIY